This TCR beta chain was captured by sequencing in a study of CD8 T cells in Susac syndrome. The sample holds one count of this clonotype. Germline V gene lookup returns CDR1 SGHTA and CDR2 FQGNSA. The V and J ends lost 0 bases and 2 bases respectively, with 8 bases between them. This CDR3 is built from 15 residues. An input of roughly 0.5 to 1 ug of RNA was subjected to reverse transcription using random hexamers. TCRdb re-analysed the immunoSEQ multiplex PCR reads in MiXCR, keeping a single row per CDR3 protein. Seen here are about 150,000 distinct CDR3 sequences, about 95% observed once, and the top ten hold 0.16%.

V usage is TRBV7-2 and J usage is TRBJ2-1; tentatively, D is TRBD1 (5 bases). Material for sequencing was CD4+ T cells from PBMCs. This sequence was found in a human donor with Susac syndrome. In DNA, the CDR3 is TGTGCCAGCAGCTTAGCAGGGGTTCCCTACAATGAGCAGTTCTTC. As protein: CASSLAGVPYNEQFF.